Shown below are 24 T cell receptor beta chains from a single sample sequenced in a study of T cell repertoires in cytomegalovirus infection. Using its own MiXCR run on the reads, TCRdb lists one record per CDR3 protein. The table lists some 700,000 distinct CDR3 sequences, less than 40% of them singletons, with roughly 2.9% in the top ten. The source material was PBMCs. These receptors came from a human donor in good health (CMV status not recorded). Some clones in this sample may be carry-over from other donors' samples.

The sample holds a few counts of this clonotype. V gene TRBV29-1 combines with J gene TRBJ2-7, with D tentatively TRBD1 (6 bases). The germline gives CDR1 SQVTM, CDR2 ANQGSEA. CDR3 size: 14 residues. The ends were cut back, 1 base at V and 2 bases at J, with 12 bases in the middle. CDR3 in amino acids: CSVEGTAKTYEQYF. The CDR3 DNA follows: TGCAGCGTTGAAGGGACAGCGAAAACCTACGAGCAGTACTTC.

This clonotype has just a few counts. The CDR3: CASSRQSHNSPLHF. The CDR3, as DNA: TGTGCCAGCAGCCGACAGTCCCATAATTCACCCCTCCACTTT. The chain employs TRBV7-9 and TRBJ1-6, with D possibly being TRBD1 (5 bases). The CDR3 runs 14 residues. V lost 5 bases to trimming and J lost 5 bases, with 10 bases between them. From germline, CDR1 is SEHNR and CDR2 FQNEAQ (reference sequence).

The rearrangement links TRBV27 to TRBJ2-3, with D unclear. Germline V gene data show CDR1 as MNHEY and CDR2 as SMNVEV (reference sequence). CDR3 length: 13 residues. Trimming removed 3 bases from V and 4 bases from J, with 8 bases in between. CDR3 residues: CASSFRGSDTQYF. The CDR3 nucleotides read TGTGCCAGCAGTTTCCGAGGTTCAGATACGCAGTATTTT.

This clonotype appeared once. The genes are TRBV2 and TRBJ2-5; the D is unclear. Germline CDR1 reads SNHLY; CDR2 reads FYNNEI. The CDR3 has 15 amino acids. Trimming took off 6 bases at V and 3 bases at J, with 17 bases between the two ends. CDR3 bases: TGTGCCAGCAGAGATACTTACAGCGCAGAAGAGACCCAGTACTTC. Its protein is CASRDTYSAEETQYF.

The sample holds a few counts of this clonotype. The rearrangement joins TRBV4-1 to TRBJ1-1, with a possible D match to TRBD1 (5 bases). Deletions cut 4 bases from V and 6 bases from J, with 18 bases between. Per germline, CDR1 MGHRA and CDR2 YSYEKL. This CDR3 comprises 15 residues. CDR3 in DNA: TGCGCCAGCAGCCCCATAGGAGGGGATTCAGCTGAAGCTTTCTTT. Its translation: CASSPIGGDSAEAFF.

The chain is built from TRBV6-1 and TRBJ2-2; 9 bases line up with TRBD2. This CDR3 has 16 residues. Germline V gene data show CDR1 as MNHNS and CDR2 as SASEGT. Trimming cost V 2 bases and J 6 bases; bases outside gene matches: 7. The CDR3 protein is CASSERVSSGAGELFF. The CDR3 DNA reads TGTGCCAGCAGTGAAAGGGTGTCTAGCGGGGCCGGGGAGCTGTTTTTT.

This clonotype was detected many times. This chain links TRBV6-1 with TRBJ2-3; a possible D gene is TRBD2 (5 bases). CDR1 MNHNS and CDR2 SASEGT come from the germline V gene. The CDR3 length is 13 residues. The V end was cut by 6 bases, the J end by 2 bases, with 9 bases between. DNA of the CDR3: TGTGCCAGCAGCCTCCGGGACACAGATACGCAGTATTTT. As protein: CASSLRDTDTQYF.

Comments on this clonotype: One end of the junction does not line up with germline, which may come from a read error. This chain uses TRBV7-2 with TRBJ2-1; 9 nucleotides match TRBD2. The germline V gene has CDR1 SGHTA and CDR2 FQGNSA. The CDR3 spans 15 residues. The CDR3 sequence is CASSYASGTYNEPLF. The DNA for the CDR3 is TGTGCCAGCAGCTACGCTAGCGGGACCTACAATGAGCCGTTATTC.

The CDR3 sequence: CASSQTGASGYTF. CDR3 sequence (DNA): TGTGCCAGCAGCCAAACAGGGGCGAGCGGCTACACCTTC. The genes are TRBV3-1 and TRBJ1-2; 7 bases are shared with TRBD1. The CDR3 runs 13 residues. The V gene's germline CDR1 is LGHDT and CDR2 YNNKEL (reference sequence). V shed 2 bases, J shed 8 bases, and the junction held 5 bases outside the gene matches.

Ten or more counts support this clonotype. The genes are TRBV7-6 and TRBJ2-2; D not resolved. The CDR3 has 13 residues. Trimming took off 1 base at V and 3 bases at J, with 3 bases between the two ends. The germline gives CDR1 SGHVS, CDR2 FNYEAQ. CDR3 in amino acids: CASSLGHTGELFF. CDR3 bases: TGTGCCAGCAGCTTAGGTCACACCGGGGAGCTGTTTTTT.

In its sample, this clonotype was seen a few times. The chain joins TRBV28 to TRBJ2-5; D gene uncertain. The CDR3 is made up of 12 amino acids. Germline V gene lookup returns CDR1 MDHEN and CDR2 SYDVKM. V was clipped by 7 bases and J by 2 bases, with 8 bases between them. The CDR3 DNA is TGTGCCAGCAAGACTCCTCAAGAGACCCAGTACTTC. Protein sequence: CASKTPQETQYF.

Points on this clonotype: One end of the junction fails to match germline, which may point to a read error. The chain is built from TRBV7-2 and TRBJ1-6; a weak D match, TRBD1 (5 bases). CDR3 length equals 14 residues. Germline CDR1 is SGHTA and CDR2 is FQGNSA. DNA for the CDR3: TGTGCCAGCAGCTTAGTGGGGACCGCTTCACCCCTCCCCTTT. This translates into CASSLVGTASPLPF.

This clonotype has at least ten counts. The gene calls are TRBV7-8 and TRBJ1-5; 10 positions match TRBD1. Germline CDR1 reads SGHVS; CDR2 reads FQNEAQ. The length of the CDR3 is 16 residues. Unmatched junction bases numbered 14, after V lost 0 bases and J lost 15 bases. The CDR3 bases are TGTGCCAGCAGCTTAGCAATGGGACAGGGGTTGGGAATAAGGCATTTT. Residues: CASSLAMGQGLGIRHF.

The chain is built from TRBV12-3 or TRBV12-4 and TRBJ1-1; D unresolved. The V gene lost 10 bases and the J gene lost 4 bases, with 10 bases spanning the gap. CDR3 length: 11 residues. The CDR3 reads CATRKFTEAFF. The CDR3 DNA follows: TGTGCCACCCGAAAGTTCACTGAAGCTTTCTTT.

The table lists this clonotype with a few counts. The chain links TRBV11-1 to TRBJ2-3; no clear D gene. Germline CDR1 and CDR2: SGHAT and FQDESV (reference sequence). The CDR3 totals 13 residues. V was pared by 3 bases and J by 4 bases, with 8 bases between. For the CDR3, the DNA is TGTGCCAGCAGCTTTCTTAGCCCAGATACGCAGTATTTT. It yields the protein CASSFLSPDTQYF.

This chain connects TRBV28 to TRBJ2-1; the match to TRBD2 covers 9 bases. Trimming cost V 7 bases and J 7 bases; bases outside gene matches: 14. The CDR3 is made up of 16 amino acids. CDR1 and CDR2 from the germline V gene are MDHEN and SYDVKM. CDR3 in DNA: TGTGCCAGCACCAACGGGGGCGGGGGGGTCCGGAATGAGCAGTTCTTC. Its protein product is CASTNGGGGVRNEQFF.

The rearrangement uses TRBV28 and TRBJ1-3, with a possible D match to TRBD1 (6 bases). The CDR3 runs 13 residues. Trimming stripped 7 bases from V and 2 bases from J, with 9 bases between. CDR1 is MDHEN and CDR2 is SYDVKM in the germline V gene. The CDR3 DNA is TGTGCCAGCATGACAGGCCCTGGAAACACCATATATTTT. Protein sequence: CASMTGPGNTIYF.

This clonotype was observed at least ten times. The CDR3 here is CASSLRDGGSEQYF. The DNA of the CDR3 is TGTGCCAGCAGCTTAAGGGACGGGGGGAGCGAGCAGTACTTC. The chain is built from TRBV7-2 and TRBJ2-7; 7 bases fit TRBD2. The CDR3 contains 14 residues. The germline CDR1 and CDR2 sequences are SGHTA and FQGNSA. The J segment lost 6 bases and the V segment lost 2 bases, leaving 7 bases of the junction unmatched.

The chain employs TRBV5-4 and TRBJ1-3; the D is unclear. Germline V gives CDR1 SGHNT, CDR2 YYREEE (reference sequence). The CDR3 is 15 residues long. The V end lost 0 bases, the J end lost 1 base, and 8 bases lay between the germline ends. The DNA of the CDR3 is TGTGCCAGCAGCTTGGGGGAGGCTTCTGGAAACACCATATATTTT. Translated, it gives CASSLGEASGNTIYF.

The chain uses TRBV15 and TRBJ1-1, with D possibly being TRBD1 (6 bases). V lost 3 bases and J 3 bases, leaving 14 bases between the germline ends. The CDR3 has 15 amino acids. CDR1 LNHNV and CDR2 YYDKDF come from the germline V gene (reference sequence). The CDR3 loop reads CATSRVTGPHTEAFF. CDR3 bases: TGTGCCACCAGCAGGGTCACAGGGCCCCACACTGAAGCTTTCTTT.

The chain recombines TRBV28 with TRBJ1-5, with 9 nucleotides matching TRBD1. The V gene's germline CDR1 is MDHEN and CDR2 SYDVKM. The trim removed 5 bases at V and 0 bases at J, leaving 17 bases unmatched. The CDR3 spans 20 residues. CDR3 nucleotides: TGTGCCAGCAGTCCGACGGGACAGGGAGCAGGCGGGTATAGCAATCAGCCCCAGCATTTT. It yields the protein CASSPTGQGAGGYSNQPQHF.

The rearrangement links TRBV28 to TRBJ2-7, with D maybe TRBD1 (6 bases). There are 16 residues in the CDR3. Per the germline V gene, CDR1 is MDHEN and CDR2 is SYDVKM. Trimming pared 5 bases from V and 0 bases from J, leaving 17 bases between. The CDR3 protein is CASSPVDSVPSYEQYF. In DNA form, the CDR3 reads TGTGCCAGCAGTCCAGTGGACAGCGTGCCCTCCTACGAGCAGTACTTC.

The chain uses TRBV28 and TRBJ2-3, with D perhaps TRBD2 (5 bases). Trimming cost V 2 bases and J 4 bases, with 13 bases left between them. Germline lookup yields CDR1 MDHEN and CDR2 SYDVKM. CDR3 size: 15 residues. CDR3: CASSLQAGPADTQYF. Here the CDR3 DNA reads TGTGCCAGCAGTTTACAGGCGGGTCCCGCAGATACGCAGTATTTT.

CDR3 nucleotides: TGTGCCAGCAGCCTTCAACCGACCCAAAATCAGCCCCAGCATTTT. This sequence encodes CASSLQPTQNQPQHF. The chain is built from TRBV2 and TRBJ1-5; D is unresolved. Germline loops: CDR1 SNHLY, CDR2 FYNNEI. V was pared by 6 bases and J by 4 bases, with 16 bases between. The CDR3 totals 15 residues.